A selection of T cell receptor beta chains follows, all from one sample in a study of blood T cell repertoires in COVID-19. The repertoire was sequenced with immunoSEQ multiplex PCR; TCRdb's copy has only in-frame clones and lacks some. This sample has over 50,000 clones, with approximately 78% found just once. Specimen: peripheral blood. These receptors all stem from a man aged 80 or over with acute or convalescent COVID-19. The conserved cysteine and the conserved F or W are not part of the CDR3 here.

>TRBJ2-4|TRBV6-2/TRBV6-3
ASSSGLAGGMY
>TRBJ1-5|TRBV2
ASSDPWLTGVRPQH
>TRBJ2-7|TRBV6-6
ASSFKLSGSKYGQY
>TRBJ2-7|TRBV4-2
ASSQASGQSFYEQY
>TRBJ1-2|TRBV27
ASSEIGQDYGYT
>TRBJ1-2|TRBV19
ASNPGQASRYGYT
>TRBJ1-6|TRBV21-1
ASSNWNRIIRR
>TRBJ1-2|TRBV2
ASSERGDHGYT
>TRBJ1-3|TRBV19
ASSPPGGPGNTIY
>TRBJ2-7|TRBV2
ASTQGSYEQY
>TRBJ2-2|TRBV9
ASSFSGMNTGELF
>TRBJ1-5|TRBV19
ASSLPGRGFTRYNQPQH
>TRBJ2-3|TRBV9
ASSAGAATDTQY
>TRBJ1-2|TRBV5-1
ASSFNTNRTIYGYT
>TRBJ2-2|TRBV19
AGSPGGEAGELF
>TRBJ2-1|TRBV18
ASSPPVIGVIAEQF
>TRBJ2-5|TRBV5-1
ASSFGQGETQY
>TRBJ2-7|TRBV25-1
ASRQGAYEQY
>TRBJ2-1|TRBV11-2
ASSPHLGGRRRNEQF
>TRBJ2-2|TRBV2
ASSGTVNTGELF
>TRBJ1-5|TRBV6-2/TRBV6-3
ASTPTFSLYQH
>TRBJ1-2|TRBV3-1/TRBV3-2
ASSRGTGGIGGYT
>TRBJ2-2|TRBV5-1
ASSDSGGRARDTGELF
>TRBJ2-3|TRBV11-1
ASSLGGQGSTDTQY
>TRBJ2-2|TRBV29-1
SVGGDANTGELF
>TRBJ2-1|TRBV10-2
ASRDPGLVRDEQF